This T cell receptor (beta chain) derives from a study of shared clonotypes between healthy human individuals. Study details: Three plates were used per donor for CD4 naive, three for CD4 memory, two for CD8 naive and one for CD8 memory.

Data came from immunoSEQ multiplex PCR; TCRdb stores just in-frame clones and leaves some out. The sample lists about 710,000 clones; 72% were seen once. CD45RA+ naive and CD45RA-negative memory subsets were separated from CD4+ cells. Germline assignment: CDR1 MNHEY and CDR2 SMNVEV (reference sequence). The CDR3 runs to 20 residues. V was clipped by 5 bases and J by 8 bases; unmatched bases: 23. This TCR was sampled from a woman aged 25 to 39 in good health. The chain has TRBV27 and TRBJ2-1; 11 positions agree with TRBD2. Sequencing was done on a sample of memory CD4+ T cells sorted from blood. Subset specified: CD45RA-negative fraction. This CDR3 reads CASSPFPTSGIVSYIHEQFF. In nucleotides, the CDR3 is TGTGCCAGCAGTCCCTTCCCGACTAGCGGGATCGTCTCTTATATCCATGAGCAGTTCTTC.